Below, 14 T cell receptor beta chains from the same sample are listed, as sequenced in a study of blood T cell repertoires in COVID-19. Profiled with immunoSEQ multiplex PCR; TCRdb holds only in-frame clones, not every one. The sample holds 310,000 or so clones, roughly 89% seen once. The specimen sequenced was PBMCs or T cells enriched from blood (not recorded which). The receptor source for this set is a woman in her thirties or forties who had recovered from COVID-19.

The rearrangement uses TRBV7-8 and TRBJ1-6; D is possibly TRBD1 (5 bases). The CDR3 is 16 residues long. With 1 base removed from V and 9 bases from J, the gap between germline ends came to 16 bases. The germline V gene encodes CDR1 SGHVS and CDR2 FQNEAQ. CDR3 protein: CASSLGAAAGGSPLHF. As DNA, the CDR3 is TGTGCCAGCAGCTTAGGGGCAGCCGCGGGGGGTTCACCCCTCCACTTT.

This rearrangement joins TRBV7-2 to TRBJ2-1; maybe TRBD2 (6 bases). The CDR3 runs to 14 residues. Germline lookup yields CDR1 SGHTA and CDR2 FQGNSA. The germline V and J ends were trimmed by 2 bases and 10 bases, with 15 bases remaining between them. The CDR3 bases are TGTGCCAGCAGCTTAAGGGACTCCCGGGGGGAGCAGTTCTTC. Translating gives CASSLRDSRGEQFF.

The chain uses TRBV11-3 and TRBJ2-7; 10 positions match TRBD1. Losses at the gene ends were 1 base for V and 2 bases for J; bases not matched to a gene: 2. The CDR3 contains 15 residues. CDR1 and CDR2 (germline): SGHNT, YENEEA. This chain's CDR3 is CASSLAGTGAYEQYF. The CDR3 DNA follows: TGTGCCAGCAGCTTAGCCGGGACAGGGGCCTACGAGCAGTACTTC. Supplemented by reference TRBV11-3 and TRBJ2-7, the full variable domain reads EAGVVQSPRYKIIEKKQPVAFWCNPISGHNTLYWYLQNLGQGPELLIRYENEEAVDDSQLPKDRFSAERLKGVDSTLKIQPAELGDSAVYLCASSLAGTGAYEQYFGPGTRLTVT.

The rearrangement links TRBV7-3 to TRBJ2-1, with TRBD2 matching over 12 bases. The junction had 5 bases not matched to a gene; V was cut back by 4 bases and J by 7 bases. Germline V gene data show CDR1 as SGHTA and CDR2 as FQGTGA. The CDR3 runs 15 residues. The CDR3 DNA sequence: TGTGCCAGCAGCTCCTGGACTAGCGGGGCGAATGAGCAGTTCTTC. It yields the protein CASSSWTSGANEQFF.

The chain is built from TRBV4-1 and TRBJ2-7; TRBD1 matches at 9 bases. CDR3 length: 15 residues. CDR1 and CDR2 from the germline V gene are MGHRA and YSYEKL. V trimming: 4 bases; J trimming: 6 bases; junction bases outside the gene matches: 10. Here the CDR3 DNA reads TGCGCCAGCAGCCCGGTCGGGGGACAGGGCTCCGAGCAGTACTTC. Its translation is CASSPVGGQGSEQYF.

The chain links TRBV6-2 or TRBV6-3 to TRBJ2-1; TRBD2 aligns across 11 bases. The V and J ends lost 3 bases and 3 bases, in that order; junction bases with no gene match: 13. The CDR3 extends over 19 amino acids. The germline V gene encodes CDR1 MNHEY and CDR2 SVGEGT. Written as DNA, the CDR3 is TGTGCCAGCAGTTATGGGTCGCCGGGCACTAGCGGGGGCTACAATGAGCAGTTCTTC. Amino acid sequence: CASSYGSPGTSGGYNEQFF.

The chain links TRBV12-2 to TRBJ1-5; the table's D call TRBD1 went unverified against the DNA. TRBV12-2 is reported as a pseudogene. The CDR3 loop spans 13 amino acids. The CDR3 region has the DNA TGTGCAAGTCGCTTATGGACAGATCAGCCCCAGCATTTT. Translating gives CASRLWTDQPQHF.

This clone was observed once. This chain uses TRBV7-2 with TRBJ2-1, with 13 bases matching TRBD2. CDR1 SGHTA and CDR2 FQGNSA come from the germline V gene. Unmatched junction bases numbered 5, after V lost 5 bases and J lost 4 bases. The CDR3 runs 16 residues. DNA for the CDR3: TGTGCCAGCAGCGCACTAGCGGGAGGGGCGTACAATGAGCAGTTCTTC. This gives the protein CASSALAGGAYNEQFF.

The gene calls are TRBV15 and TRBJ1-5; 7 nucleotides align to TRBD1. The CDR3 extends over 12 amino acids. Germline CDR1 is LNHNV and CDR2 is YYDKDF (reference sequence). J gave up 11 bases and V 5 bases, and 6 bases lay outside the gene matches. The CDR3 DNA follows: TGTGCCACCAGCTACGGGACAGAATCCCAGCATTTT. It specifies CATSYGTESQHF.

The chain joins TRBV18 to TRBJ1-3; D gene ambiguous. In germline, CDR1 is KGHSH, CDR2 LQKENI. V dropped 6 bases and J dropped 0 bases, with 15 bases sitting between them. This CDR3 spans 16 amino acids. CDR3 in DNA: TGTGCCAGCTCGAGAGACCGGGGAAGCTCTGGAAACACCATATATTTT. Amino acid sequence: CASSRDRGSSGNTIYF.

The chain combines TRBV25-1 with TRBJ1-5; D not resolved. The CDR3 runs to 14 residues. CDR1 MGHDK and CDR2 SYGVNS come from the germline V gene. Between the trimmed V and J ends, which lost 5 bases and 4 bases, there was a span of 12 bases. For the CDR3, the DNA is TGTGCCAGCAGTAGTACGTCCGAGAATCAGCCCCAGCATTTT. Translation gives CASSSTSENQPQHF.

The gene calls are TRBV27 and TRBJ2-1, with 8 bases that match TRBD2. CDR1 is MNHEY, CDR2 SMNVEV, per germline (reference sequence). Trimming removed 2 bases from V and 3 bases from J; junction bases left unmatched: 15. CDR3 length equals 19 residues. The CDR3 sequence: CASSLLAPGVAGFYNEQFF. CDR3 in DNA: TGTGCCAGCAGTTTACTGGCCCCCGGGGTAGCGGGATTCTACAATGAGCAGTTCTTC.

In nucleotides, the CDR3 is TGTGCCAGCAGTGACCCTTGGGACAGGGGGACCCCAGATACGCAGTATTTT. It encodes CASSDPWDRGTPDTQYF. J is TRBJ2-3 and V is TRBV6-2 or TRBV6-3; 11 bases fit TRBD1. The germline V gene has CDR1 MNHEY and CDR2 SVGEGT. This CDR3 is 17 amino acids long. Germline trimming cut 5 bases from V and 4 bases from J; bases unmatched to any gene: 11.

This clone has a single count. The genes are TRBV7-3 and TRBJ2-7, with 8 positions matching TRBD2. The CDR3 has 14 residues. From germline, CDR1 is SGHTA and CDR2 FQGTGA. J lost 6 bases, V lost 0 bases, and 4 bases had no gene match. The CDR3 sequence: CASSLTATSAEQYF. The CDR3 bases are TGTGCCAGCAGCTTAACGGCGACTAGCGCCGAGCAGTACTTC.